The source of this T cell receptor beta chain is a study of blood T cell repertoires in COVID-19. Produced via immunoSEQ multiplex PCR; TCRdb's table is partial and in-frame only. The data hold 250,000 to 300,000 clones, with approximately 82% observed a single time. Germline CDR1 is MGHRA and CDR2 is YSYEKL. The V and J ends lost 1 base and 2 bases respectively, with 20 bases between them. CDR3 length: 19 amino acids. Material for sequencing was PBMCs or T cells enriched from blood (not recorded which). The clonotype originates from a man aged 35-49 years who had been exposed to COVID-19. The V gene is TRBV4-1, the J gene TRBJ2-2; D possibly corresponds to TRBD2 (7 bases). The CDR3 nucleotides read TGCGCCAGCAGCCAAGTTGGGGGGCGGACGGGAGGCAACACCGGGGAGCTGTTTTTT. It is translated as CASSQVGGRTGGNTGELFF.